Listed below are T cell receptor beta chains from one sample, sequenced in a study of blood T cells in healthy people across ages. Each CDR3 protein gets one entry after TCRdb re-called the 5' RACE reads with MiXCR. The sample consists of 500,000 to 600,000 distinct CDR3 sequences, 27% of them appearing once. Specimen: blood. These receptors were taken from a woman between 65 and 79 years old in good health. Each CDR3 is given with its conserved first and last residue. The order of the fields is D gene, clone size, J gene, V gene, CDR3 DNA, CDR3 protein. A D gene is named only where the DNA matches it firmly. Rows may omit the clone size; those that give it use once, few, many or a size class.

d_call: TRBD2
clone_size: few
j_call: TRBJ2-1
v_call: TRBV10-3
cdr3_nt: TGTGCCATCAGTGGCCAGCGGGGGCACAATGAGCAGTTCTTC
cdr3_aa: CAISGQRGHNEQFF

d_call: .
clone_size: few
j_call: TRBJ2-6
v_call: TRBV11-3
cdr3_nt: TGTGCCAGCAGCAAAGGGCTTGCCGGGGCCAACGTCCTGACTTTC
cdr3_aa: CASSKGLAGANVLTF

d_call: .
clone_size: few
j_call: TRBJ2-2
v_call: TRBV4-2
cdr3_nt: TGTGCCAGCAGCCCCGGATCGGGGGGCAGGACTACTACCGGGGAGCTGTTTTTT
cdr3_aa: CASSPGSGGRTTTGELFF

d_call: .
clone_size: few
j_call: TRBJ2-3
v_call: TRBV7-8
cdr3_nt: TGTGCCAGCAGCTTATTAAGTACGCAGTATTTT
cdr3_aa: CASSLLSTQYF

d_call: .
clone_size: .
j_call: TRBJ2-7
v_call: TRBV11-3
cdr3_nt: TGTGCCAGCAGCTTAGGGTTTAGTAGGGGGACCCACGAGCAGTACTTC
cdr3_aa: CASSLGFSRGTHEQYF

d_call: .
clone_size: few
j_call: TRBJ2-2
v_call: TRBV6-2/TRBV6-3
cdr3_nt: TGTGCCAGCAGTTCGACTTCGGGGGCCGGGGAGCTGTTTTTT
cdr3_aa: CASSSTSGAGELFF

d_call: TRBD2
clone_size: .
j_call: TRBJ2-7
v_call: TRBV29-1
cdr3_nt: TGCAGCGCTCAAATACCGGGACTATCCTACGAGCAGTACTTC
cdr3_aa: CSAQIPGLSYEQYF

d_call: TRBD1
clone_size: once
j_call: TRBJ1-2
v_call: TRBV6-5
cdr3_nt: TGTGCCAGCAGTAGGACAGGGCGGGGTGGCTACACCTTC
cdr3_aa: CASSRTGRGGYTF

d_call: .
clone_size: .
j_call: TRBJ2-1
v_call: TRBV7-9
cdr3_nt: TGTGCCAGCAGCTTAGCTGTCGGGACACCTTGCAATGAGCAGTTCTTC
cdr3_aa: CASSLAVGTPCNEQFF

d_call: TRBD1
clone_size: .
j_call: TRBJ1-2
v_call: TRBV6-6
cdr3_nt: TGTGCCAGCAGTTATGCCCGTACAGGGGAGGGCTATGGCTACACCTTC
cdr3_aa: CASSYARTGEGYGYTF

d_call: TRBD1
clone_size: .
j_call: TRBJ1-2
v_call: TRBV7-9
cdr3_nt: TGTGCCAGCAGCGGGGACTGGACAGGGAGTGGCTACACCTTC
cdr3_aa: CASSGDWTGSGYTF

d_call: .
clone_size: .
j_call: TRBJ1-2
v_call: TRBV3-1
cdr3_nt: TGTGCCAGCAGCGCCCACGGGGACGGAGGGAGCTATGGCTACACCTTC
cdr3_aa: CASSAHGDGGSYGYTF

d_call: .
clone_size: .
j_call: TRBJ2-1
v_call: TRBV25-1
cdr3_nt: TGTGCCAGCACCTCAATGGGGGGTGAGCAGTTCTTC
cdr3_aa: CASTSMGGEQFF

d_call: TRBD1
clone_size: few
j_call: TRBJ1-1
v_call: TRBV20-1
cdr3_nt: TGCAGTGCTACTCAGGGGGGCACTGAAGCTTTCTTT
cdr3_aa: CSATQGGTEAFF

d_call: .
clone_size: .
j_call: TRBJ2-3
v_call: TRBV29-1
cdr3_nt: TGCAGCGCCGGAGGTACGCAGTATTTT
cdr3_aa: CSAGGTQYF

d_call: .
clone_size: few
j_call: TRBJ1-4
v_call: TRBV18
cdr3_nt: TGTGCCAGCTCAGACCAAAACTCGCACGGGGAAAATGAAAAACTGTTTTTT
cdr3_aa: CASSDQNSHGENEKLFF

d_call: .
clone_size: few
j_call: TRBJ1-2
v_call: TRBV4-1
cdr3_nt: TGCGCCAGCAGTCAAGAAGGGTATGACTATGGCTACACCTTC
cdr3_aa: CASSQEGYDYGYTF

d_call: TRBD1
clone_size: .
j_call: TRBJ2-4
v_call: TRBV18
cdr3_nt: TGTGCCAGCTCACAAGAACCGGGACAGGGATTAGCCAAAAACATTCAGTACTTC
cdr3_aa: CASSQEPGQGLAKNIQYF

d_call: .
clone_size: .
j_call: TRBJ1-2
v_call: TRBV29-1
cdr3_nt: TGCAGCGTTGCACAGGGATTCTATGGCTACACCTTC
cdr3_aa: CSVAQGFYGYTF

d_call: .
clone_size: many
j_call: TRBJ2-3
v_call: TRBV5-1
cdr3_nt: TGCGCCAGCAGCTTGGACCCTACAGATACGCAGTATTTT
cdr3_aa: CASSLDPTDTQYF

d_call: .
clone_size: .
j_call: TRBJ1-1
v_call: TRBV5-6
cdr3_nt: TGTGCCAGCAGCTCACCGGGACTCCCGAACACTGAAGCTTTCTTT
cdr3_aa: CASSSPGLPNTEAFF

d_call: .
clone_size: .
j_call: TRBJ1-5
v_call: TRBV3-1
cdr3_nt: TGTGCCAGCAGCCAAGATCAACAGGCCCAGCCCCAGCATTTT
cdr3_aa: CASSQDQQAQPQHF

d_call: .
clone_size: few
j_call: TRBJ1-2
v_call: TRBV6-5
cdr3_nt: TGTGCCAGCAGTTCCCGAACAATCGATGGCTACACCTTC
cdr3_aa: CASSSRTIDGYTF

d_call: .
clone_size: few
j_call: TRBJ2-2
v_call: TRBV4-3
cdr3_nt: TGCGCCAGCAGCCAAGAGACGAGGCGCGGGGAGCTGTTTTTT
cdr3_aa: CASSQETRRGELFF

d_call: .
clone_size: few
j_call: TRBJ2-4
v_call: TRBV20-1
cdr3_nt: TGCAGTGCTAGGCTGGGGGGTTCCAAAAACATTCAGTACTTC
cdr3_aa: CSARLGGSKNIQYF

d_call: TRBD1
clone_size: .
j_call: TRBJ2-7
v_call: TRBV20-1
cdr3_nt: TGCAGTGCTAGCAGGGGGCGAAACTCCTACGAGCAGTACTTC
cdr3_aa: CSASRGRNSYEQYF

d_call: TRBD1
clone_size: few
j_call: TRBJ2-4
v_call: TRBV4-3
cdr3_nt: TGCGCCAGCAGCCAATCCGAAGGCAGGGGGATGCGGAACATTCAGTACTTC
cdr3_aa: CASSQSEGRGMRNIQYF

d_call: TRBD1
clone_size: .
j_call: TRBJ2-6
v_call: TRBV7-2
cdr3_nt: TGTGCCAGCAGCCCTCGGACAGGTTCAGGGGCCTCCAACGTCCTGACTTTT
cdr3_aa: CASSPRTGSGASNVLTF

d_call: TRBD2
clone_size: few
j_call: TRBJ2-7
v_call: TRBV25-1
cdr3_nt: TGTGCCAGCAGTGACTCGGGGGGGCTCGACGAGCAGTACTTC
cdr3_aa: CASSDSGGLDEQYF

d_call: .
clone_size: .
j_call: TRBJ2-6
v_call: TRBV15
cdr3_nt: TGTGCCACCAGCAGAAGGGGCTCTGGGGCCAACGTCCTGACTTTC
cdr3_aa: CATSRRGSGANVLTF

d_call: .
clone_size: .
j_call: TRBJ2-3
v_call: TRBV20-1
cdr3_nt: TGCAGTGCGGGGCGGAGGGGCTGGGATACGCAGTATTTT
cdr3_aa: CSAGRRGWDTQYF

d_call: .
clone_size: .
j_call: TRBJ1-2
v_call: TRBV20-1
cdr3_nt: TGCAGTGCTAGCGGTACAGGGTCTAGCCACACCTTC
cdr3_aa: CSASGTGSSHTF

d_call: .
clone_size: .
j_call: TRBJ1-1
v_call: TRBV7-3
cdr3_nt: TGTGCCAGCAGCTTAAATGCAGCCCTCAACACTGAAGCTTTCTTT
cdr3_aa: CASSLNAALNTEAFF

d_call: .
clone_size: .
j_call: TRBJ1-3
v_call: TRBV3-1
cdr3_nt: TGTGCCAGCAGCCACCGGGACATCGGAAACACCATATATTTT
cdr3_aa: CASSHRDIGNTIYF

d_call: TRBD2
clone_size: .
j_call: TRBJ2-7
v_call: TRBV20-1
cdr3_nt: TGCAGTGCTAGAGGCCAGGGAGGGTATGGGCAGTACTTC
cdr3_aa: CSARGQGGYGQYF

d_call: TRBD1
clone_size: .
j_call: TRBJ1-2
v_call: TRBV20-1
cdr3_nt: TGCAGTGCTAGGGGGGACAGCGCCAACTATGGCTACACCTTC
cdr3_aa: CSARGDSANYGYTF

d_call: .
clone_size: few
j_call: TRBJ1-1
v_call: TRBV27
cdr3_nt: TGTGCCAGCAGTCGGAAACCCCTCAGGGGAGGGACTGAAGCTTTCTTT
cdr3_aa: CASSRKPLRGGTEAFF